This T cell receptor (beta chain) was sequenced in a study of CD8 T cells in Susac syndrome (dated by TCRdb to the late 2010s). Regarding the study in general: Whether CD8+ T cell activation and differentiation in Susac syndrome was antigen driven was tested using repertoire sequencing. The paper's findings and limits, for the study overall: The TCR sequencing and HLA analysis was acknowledged to have included a relatively small number of individuals.

As to this clonotype: Its antigen remains undetermined. Base qualities are not recorded, but no much larger clone differs from it by a single base.

High-throughput TCR beta sequencing profiled peripheral blood CD8+ and CD4+ T cells from healthy donors, Susac syndrome patients and multiple sclerosis patients. The multiple sclerosis controls were treatment-naive patients who had stable or active relapsing-remitting disease and met the revised McDonald criteria. Bulk CD8+ and CD4+ T cells were purified by magnetic negative isolation, while CD8+ TEMRA cells were enriched using FACS. Blood was drawn into EDTA tubes, processed within 24 hours, and PBMCs were isolated by density gradient centrifugation. PBMCs destined for TCR sequencing were cryopreserved in liquid nitrogen and later thawed in a 37 °C water bath. A purity of at least 90% was achieved for sorted or isolated CD4+, CD8+ and CD8+ TEMRA cells. RNA was extracted using the RNeasy kit, and roughly 0.5 to 1 ug of the RNA was reverse transcribed with random hexamers. TCR beta CDR3 regions were amplified with the immunoSEQ multiplex PCR assay covering 54 Vbeta and 13 Jbeta segments. PCR amplification bias was corrected by using a synthetic template baseline for primer optimization and computational correction. In the original analysis: Reads were annotated to V, D and J genes per IMGT and analyzed with immunoSEQ Analyzer, keeping only productive sequences. To calculate clonality, Shannon entropy was normalized by log2 of the number of productive unique sequences and then subtracted from one. For each patient and control, public and private clones were evaluated among the 100 most prevalent clones. A clone was defined as Susac-specific if it was absent from the healthy and MS cohorts, from roughly 980 published viral clones and from other ImmuneACCESS disease sequences. TCRdb took the public reads, trimmed them with fastp at Q25, ran MiXCR for clone calling and kept in-frame beta chains. A single entry per CDR3 protein holds the most common genes and DNA from its merged rows. The V and J calls, along with clone size, are taken from TCRdb and not from the paper's own processing. The sample includes 250,000 or so distinct CDR3 sequences, with about 94% observed a single time. Of the sample, roughly 0.072% is held by the ten largest clones.

Sequencing was done on a sample of CD4+ T cells from PBMCs. The receptor was isolated from a human donor with multiple sclerosis.

The DNA sequence follows: TGTGCCAGCAGTGAATGGGGGGGGCGTACTGAAGCTTTCTTT. Its protein reads: CASSEWGGRTEAFF. This receptor chain uses TRBV25-1 and TRBJ1-1; perhaps TRBD1 is the D gene, with 6 bases matching. V loses 1 base of germline sequence and J loses 5 bases, and the interval between the two ends is 11 bases. Measured from the cysteine to the phenylalanine, the CDR3 is 14 residues long. The retained sequence is limited to the CDR3, 42 bases, with the frame set at the first base. CDR1 and CDR2 (MGHDK, SYGVNS) derive from the germline V gene.